These T cell receptor beta chains were read from a single sample in a study of blood T cell repertoires in COVID-19. This table comes from immunoSEQ multiplex PCR, and its TCRdb copy is limited to in-frame clones, with some not included. The top ten hold over 9.5% of the sample, which has over 50,000 clones, around 84% seen once. Sequencing was done on a sample of peripheral blood. Every receptor here comes from a man between 65 and 85 years old with active COVID-19. Both conserved end residues are part of each CDR3. Fields, in order: clone size, V gene, J gene, D gene, CDR3 protein, CDR3 DNA. D genes are given only for firm matches. Part of the rows lack a size; the others show once, few, many or a class for expanded clones.

>-|TRBV7-2|TRBJ1-1|-
CASSLAPGATEAFF
TGTGCCAGCAGCTTAGCTCCAGGGGCCACTGAAGCTTTCTTT
>-|TRBV5-1|TRBJ2-7|TRBD1
CASSLRQGMPYEQYF
TGCGCCAGCAGCCTACGACAGGGTATGCCCTACGAGCAGTACTTC
>-|TRBV7-8|TRBJ1-3|-
CASSSNRVGLNSGNTIYF
TGTGCCAGCAGCTCTAACAGGGTTGGTTTGAACTCTGGAAACACCATATATTTT
>-|TRBV5-1|TRBJ2-3|-
CASSRGGATDTQYF
TGCGCCAGCAGCCGAGGTGGGGCCACAGATACGCAGTATTTT
>once|TRBV7-2|TRBJ1-1|-
CASSSTVNTEAFF
TGTGCCAGCAGCTCGACTGTGAACACTGAAGCTTTCTTT
>-|TRBV27|TRBJ2-4|TRBD1
CASSSRETGGNIQYF
TGTGCCAGCAGTTCTAGGGAAACAGGGGGGAACATTCAGTACTTC
>-|TRBV10-2|TRBJ2-1|TRBD1
CASNGDRESDEQFF
TGCGCCAGCAATGGGGACAGGGAGAGTGATGAGCAGTTCTTC
>-|TRBV19|TRBJ2-5|-
CASSIGLGYQETQYF
TGTGCCAGTAGTATAGGACTAGGGTACCAAGAGACCCAGTACTTC
>-|TRBV7-9|TRBJ2-7|-
CASTTGDGYEQYF
TGTGCCAGCACTACCGGGGATGGGTACGAGCAGTACTTC
>-|TRBV5-1|TRBJ2-2|-
CASSYDWTGELFF
TGCGCCAGCAGCTACGACTGGACCGGGGAGCTGTTTTTT